This T cell receptor beta chain emerged from a study of T cell repertoires in cytomegalovirus infection. On the study more broadly: Through public TCR beta signatures, both CMV infection and matching HLA type were indicated.

Findings and caveats of the study: The ex vivo response was dominated by HLA-C-restricted CMV-specific TCR beta clonotypes. Summed public TCR beta family frequency identified CMV carriers bearing the relevant HLA.

TCRdb analysed the reads with MiXCR anew, one entry per CDR3 protein. The repertoire holds fewer than 250,000 distinct CDR3 sequences, around 12% seen once, with around 1.6% in the top ten. The CDR3 extends over 15 amino acids. CDR1 is MDHEN and CDR2 is SYDVKM in the germline V gene. J was trimmed by 0 bases and V by 5 bases; bases with no gene match: 3. As to this clonotype: Its antigen is not known.

Specimen: PBMCs. The receptor was isolated from a human donor in good health (CMV status not recorded). Some clones in this sample may be carry-over from other donors' samples. The V call is TRBV28, the J call TRBJ2-7; 11 bases match TRBD2. The CDR3 is CASSLLAGVSYEQYF. CDR3 in DNA: TGTGCCAGCAGTCTACTAGCGGGAGTCTCCTACGAGCAGTACTTC.